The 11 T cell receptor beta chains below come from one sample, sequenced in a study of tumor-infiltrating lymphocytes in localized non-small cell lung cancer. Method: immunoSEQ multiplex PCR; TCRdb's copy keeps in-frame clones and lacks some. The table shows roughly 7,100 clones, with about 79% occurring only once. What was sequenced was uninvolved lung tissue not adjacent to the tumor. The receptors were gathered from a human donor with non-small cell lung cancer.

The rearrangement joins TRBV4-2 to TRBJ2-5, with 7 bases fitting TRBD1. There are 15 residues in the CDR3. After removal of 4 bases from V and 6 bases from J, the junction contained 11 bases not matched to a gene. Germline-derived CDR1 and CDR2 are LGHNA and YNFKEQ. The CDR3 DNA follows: TGTGCCAGCAGCCCCGAACAGGGGCGCGATAAGACCCAGTACTTC. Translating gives CASSPEQGRDKTQYF.

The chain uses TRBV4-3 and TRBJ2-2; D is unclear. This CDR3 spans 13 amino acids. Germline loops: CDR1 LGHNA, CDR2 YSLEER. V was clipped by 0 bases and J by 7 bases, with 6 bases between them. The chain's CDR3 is CASSQDRVGELFF. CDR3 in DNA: TGCGCCAGCAGCCAAGATCGAGTCGGGGAGCTGTTTTTT.

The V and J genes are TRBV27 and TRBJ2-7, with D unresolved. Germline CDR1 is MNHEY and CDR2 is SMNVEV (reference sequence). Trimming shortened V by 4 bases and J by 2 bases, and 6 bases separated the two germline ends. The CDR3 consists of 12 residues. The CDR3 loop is CASSSTAYEQYF. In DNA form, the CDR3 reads TGTGCCAGCAGTTCCACAGCCTACGAGCAGTACTTC.

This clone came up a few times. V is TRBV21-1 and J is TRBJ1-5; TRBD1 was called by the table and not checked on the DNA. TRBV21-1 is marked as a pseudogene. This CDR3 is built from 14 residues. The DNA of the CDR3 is TGTGTATGTTACAGGGGGTTGAGCAATCAGCCCCAGCATTTT. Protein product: CVCYRGLSNQPQHF.

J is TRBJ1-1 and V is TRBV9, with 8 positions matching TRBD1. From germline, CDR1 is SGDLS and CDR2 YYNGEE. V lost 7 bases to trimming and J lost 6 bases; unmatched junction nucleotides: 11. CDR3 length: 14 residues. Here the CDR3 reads CASSEGQGAAEAFF. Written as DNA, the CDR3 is TGTGCCAGCTCTGAGGGCCAGGGGGCGGCTGAAGCTTTCTTT.

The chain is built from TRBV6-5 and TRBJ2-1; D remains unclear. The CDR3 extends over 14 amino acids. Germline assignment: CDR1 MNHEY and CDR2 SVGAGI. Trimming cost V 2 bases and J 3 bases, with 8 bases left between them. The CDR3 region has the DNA TGTGCCAGCAGTTACGTGGCGGACTACAATGAGCAGTTCTTC. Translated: CASSYVADYNEQFF.

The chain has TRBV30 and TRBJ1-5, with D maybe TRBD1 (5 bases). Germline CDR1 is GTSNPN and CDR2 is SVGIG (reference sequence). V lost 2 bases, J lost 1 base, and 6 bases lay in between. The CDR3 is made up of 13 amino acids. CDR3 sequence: CAWSWDSNQPQHF. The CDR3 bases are TGTGCCTGGAGTTGGGACAGCAATCAGCCCCAGCATTTT.

CDR3 region: CAWSVGTSGIDTQYF. The CDR3 DNA sequence: TGTGCCTGGAGTGTCGGGACTAGCGGGATAGATACGCAGTATTTT. The J gene is TRBJ2-3, the V gene TRBV30, with 13 nucleotides matching TRBD2. CDR3 length: 15 residues. V shed 0 bases, J shed 5 bases, and the junction held 2 bases outside the gene matches. From germline, CDR1 is GTSNPN and CDR2 SVGIG (reference sequence). Full variable domain (outside the CDR3, taken from reference TRBV30 and TRBJ2-3): SQTIHQWPATLVQPVGSPLSLECTVEGTSNPNLYWYRQAAGRGLQLLFYSVGIGQISSEVPQNLSASRPQDRQFILSSKKLLLSDSGFYLCAWSVGTSGIDTQYFGPGTRLTVL.

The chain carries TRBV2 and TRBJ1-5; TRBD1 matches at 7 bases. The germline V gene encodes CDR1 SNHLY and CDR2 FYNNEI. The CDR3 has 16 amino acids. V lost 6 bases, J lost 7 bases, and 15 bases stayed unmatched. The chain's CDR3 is CASRGDTGVVGQPQHF. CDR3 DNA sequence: TGTGCCAGCAGGGGGGACACAGGGGTGGTAGGCCAGCCCCAGCATTTT.

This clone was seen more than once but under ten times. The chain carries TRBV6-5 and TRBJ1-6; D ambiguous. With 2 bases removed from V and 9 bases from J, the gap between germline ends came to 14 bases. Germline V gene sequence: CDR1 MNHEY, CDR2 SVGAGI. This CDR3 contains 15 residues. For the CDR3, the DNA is TGTGCCAGCAGTTACGAGAAGGGTAGGACTTCACCCCTCCACTTT. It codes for CASSYEKGRTSPLHF.

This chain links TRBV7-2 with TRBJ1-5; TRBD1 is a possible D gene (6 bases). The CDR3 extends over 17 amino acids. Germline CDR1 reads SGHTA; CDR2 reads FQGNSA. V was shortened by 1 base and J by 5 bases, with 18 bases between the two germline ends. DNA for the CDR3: TGTGCCAGCAGCTTAGTGGGGACCGGGGGCGGTTATCAGCCCCAGCATTTT. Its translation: CASSLVGTGGGYQPQHF.